This TCR beta chain comes out of a study of identical twins. To note about this clonotype: The antigen is unknown.

TCRdb processed the 5' RACE reads anew with MiXCR; each CDR3 protein has one entry. The sample has under 1 million distinct CDR3 sequences, 9% to 15% seen once. The V gene lost 3 bases and the J gene lost 4 bases, with 12 bases spanning the gap. Germline CDR1 and CDR2: DFQATT and SNEGSKA (reference sequence). The CDR3 is made up of 13 amino acids. Healthy Caucasians provided all donations. The study's findings and limits: Twins shared beta out-of-frame sequences in excess, but this excess was weaker.

These data also formed part of another study, on yellow fever vaccine responses in identical twins.

The sample consisted of PBMCs. J is TRBJ1-1 and V is TRBV20-1; D remains ambiguous. This TCR came from a woman younger than 35 in good health. CDR3 region: CSARARLFTEAFF. The DNA for the CDR3 is TGCAGTGCTAGGGCACGGCTTTTCACTGAAGCTTTCTTT.